The TCR beta chain under discussion was sequenced for a study of CD8 T cells in ankylosing spondylitis. TCRdb reprocessed the 5' RACE reads via MiXCR and lists one record per CDR3 protein. The data contain about 240,000 distinct CDR3 sequences, 7.5% to 9% of them singletons. This clonotype showed up many times. The sequenced sample was blood, either unsorted or a sorted T cell fraction (not recorded which). This receptor was obtained from a male donor with ankylosing spondylitis or in good health (not recorded which).

The CDR3 protein is CASSVGQEGTQYF. For the CDR3, the DNA is TGTGCCAGCAGCGTAGGACAGGAAGGGACCCAGTACTTC. J is TRBJ2-5 and V is TRBV9; D is perhaps TRBD1 (6 bases). Germline V lookup: CDR1 SGDLS, CDR2 YYNGEE. V was pared by 0 bases and J by 7 bases, with 10 bases between. This CDR3 region has 13 residues.